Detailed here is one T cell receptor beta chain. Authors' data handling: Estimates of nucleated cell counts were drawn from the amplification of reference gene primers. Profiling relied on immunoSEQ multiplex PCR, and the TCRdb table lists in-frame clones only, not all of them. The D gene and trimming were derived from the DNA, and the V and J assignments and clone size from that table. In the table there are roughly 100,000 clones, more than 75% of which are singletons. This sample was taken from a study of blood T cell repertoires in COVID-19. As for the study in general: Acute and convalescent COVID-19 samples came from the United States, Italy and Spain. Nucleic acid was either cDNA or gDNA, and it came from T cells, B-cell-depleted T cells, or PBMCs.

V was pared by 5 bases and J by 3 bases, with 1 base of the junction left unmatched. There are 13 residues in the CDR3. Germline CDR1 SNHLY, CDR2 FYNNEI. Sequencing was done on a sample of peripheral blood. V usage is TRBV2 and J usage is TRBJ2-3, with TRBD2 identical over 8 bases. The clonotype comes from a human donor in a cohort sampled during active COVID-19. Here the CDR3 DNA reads TGTGCCAGCAGTAGCGGGGGAACAGATACGCAGTATTTT. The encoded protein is CASSSGGTDTQYF.